This TCR beta chain was retrieved from a study of Graves' ophthalmopathy and Graves' hyperthyroidism. Active ophthalmopathy (CAS at least 3, NOSPECS at least 4), lasting under 3 months. As the starting material, around 10 ml of fresh peripheral blood yielded the PBMCs. CDR1 is LNHDA and CDR2 is SQIVND in the germline V gene (reference sequence). This CDR3 has 12 amino acids. V was pared by 9 bases and J by 7 bases, with 10 bases between. Concerning this clonotype: The target antigen is unknown.

The study amplified TCR beta CDR3 regions using RNA transcripts. HTBI primers were used in a first-round RT-PCR, which preceded a second-round multiplex PCR. TCRdb used MiXCR to reprocess the multiplex PCR reads, holding one entry per CDR3 protein. In the table there are 660,000 or so distinct CDR3 sequences, about 41% of which are singletons. Study conclusions and caveats: Blood shared most expanded thyroid clonotypes above 0.001 frequency.

The sequencing sample was made of peripheral blood. The chain is built from TRBV19 and TRBJ1-6; D ambiguous. This receptor was taken from an adult man with Graves' ophthalmopathy. CDR3 nucleotide sequence: TGTGCCAGGAACATAGGGAATTCACCCCTCCACTTT. Residues: CARNIGNSPLHF.